The present TCR beta chain was sequenced within a study of radiotherapy plus CTLA-4 blockade in lung cancer. Study background: Across the patients, objective responses occurred in more than 15%, and disease control in under 40%. Study-level points and caveats: Reports state that early shifts in blood T cell clones, with interferon-beta, best predicted response. Researchers report tumor-derived TCR clones expanding in blood after radiotherapy plus ipilimumab.

The assay was immunoSEQ multiplex PCR, and TCRdb's table has in-frame clones only and misses some. Of some 33,000 clones in the sample, 60% to 80% were seen once. V shed 5 bases and J 7 bases; nucleotides not matched to a gene: 8. The CDR3 is made up of 15 amino acids. The germline CDR1 and CDR2 sequences are MDHEN and SYDVKM. Of note for this clone: Antigen specificity is unknown.

The chain carries TRBV28 and TRBJ2-3, with 11 bases lining up with TRBD1. The input for sequencing was peripheral blood, taken from a patient treated with radiotherapy plus ipilimumab. The clonotype was recovered from a human donor with non-small cell lung cancer whose response to radiotherapy plus ipilimumab could not be evaluated. CDR3 coding DNA: TGTGCCAGCAGTCCATCCGGGACAGGGGGGTATACGCAGTATTTT. This codes for CASSPSGTGGYTQYF.